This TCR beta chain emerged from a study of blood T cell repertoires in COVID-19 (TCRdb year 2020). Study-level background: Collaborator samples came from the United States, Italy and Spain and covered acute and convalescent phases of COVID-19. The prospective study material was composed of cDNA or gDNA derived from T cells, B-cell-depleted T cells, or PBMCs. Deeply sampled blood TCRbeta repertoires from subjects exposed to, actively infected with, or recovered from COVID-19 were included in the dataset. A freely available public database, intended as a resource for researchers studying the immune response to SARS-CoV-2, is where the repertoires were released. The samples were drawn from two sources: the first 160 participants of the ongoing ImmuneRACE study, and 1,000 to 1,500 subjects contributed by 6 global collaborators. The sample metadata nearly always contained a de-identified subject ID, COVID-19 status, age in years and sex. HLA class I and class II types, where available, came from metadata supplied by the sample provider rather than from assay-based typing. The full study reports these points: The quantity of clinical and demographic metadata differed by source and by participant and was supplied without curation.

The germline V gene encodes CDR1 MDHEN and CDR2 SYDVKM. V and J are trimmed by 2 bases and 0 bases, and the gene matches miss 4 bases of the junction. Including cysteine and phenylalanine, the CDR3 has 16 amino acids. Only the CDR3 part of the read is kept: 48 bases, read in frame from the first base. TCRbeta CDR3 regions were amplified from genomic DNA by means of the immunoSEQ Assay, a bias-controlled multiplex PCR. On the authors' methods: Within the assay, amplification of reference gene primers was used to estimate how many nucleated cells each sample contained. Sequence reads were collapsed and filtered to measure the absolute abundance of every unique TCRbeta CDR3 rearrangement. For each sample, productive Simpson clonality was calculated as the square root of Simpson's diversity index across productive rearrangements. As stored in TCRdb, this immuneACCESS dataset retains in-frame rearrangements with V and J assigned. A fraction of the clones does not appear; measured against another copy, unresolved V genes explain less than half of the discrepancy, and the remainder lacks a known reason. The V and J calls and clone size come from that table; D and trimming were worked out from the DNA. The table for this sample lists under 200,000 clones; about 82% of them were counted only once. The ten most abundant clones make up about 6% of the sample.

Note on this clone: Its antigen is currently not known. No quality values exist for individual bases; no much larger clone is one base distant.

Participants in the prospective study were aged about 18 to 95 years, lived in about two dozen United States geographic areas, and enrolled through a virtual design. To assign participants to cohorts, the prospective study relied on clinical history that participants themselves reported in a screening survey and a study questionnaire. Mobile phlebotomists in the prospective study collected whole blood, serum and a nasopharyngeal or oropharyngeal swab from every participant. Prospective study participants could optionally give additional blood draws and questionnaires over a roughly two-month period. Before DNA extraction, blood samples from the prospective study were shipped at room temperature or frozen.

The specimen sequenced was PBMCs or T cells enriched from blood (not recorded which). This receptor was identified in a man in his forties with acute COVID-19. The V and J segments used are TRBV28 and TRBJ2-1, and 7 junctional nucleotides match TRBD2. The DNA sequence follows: TGTGCCAGCAGTTTAATTGGCGGGAGCTCCTACAATGAGCAGTTCTTC. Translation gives CASSLIGGSSYNEQFF.